This is a list of T cell receptor beta chains from one sample in a study of blood T cell repertoires in COVID-19. Assay: immunoSEQ multiplex PCR; the TCRdb copy retains only in-frame clones and omits some. This table holds about 260,000 clones, about 88% found once. The specimen was peripheral blood. These receptors were taken from a man aged 25 to 40 with active or convalescent COVID-19. Both conserved end residues are part of each CDR3. D genes are given only for firm matches. Size is omitted from some rows. Given values are once, few, many or a class for expanded clones.

>TRBV19|TRBD1|TRBJ2-7|NA
TGTGCCAGTAGTGAAATGACAGGGGGCGACGAGCAGTACTTC
CASSEMTGGDEQYF
>TRBV4-3|NA|TRBJ2-7|once
TGCGCCAGCAGCCAAGGGGACCGCGGGATCTACGAGCAGTACTTC
CASSQGDRGIYEQYF
>TRBV5-1|NA|TRBJ2-2|NA
TGCGCCAGCAGCCTAACTAACACCAGGGGCGGGGAGCTGTTTTTT
CASSLTNTRGGELFF
>TRBV9|NA|TRBJ1-1|once
TGTGCCAGCAGCACCGGGATCGGCACTGAAGCTTTCTTT
CASSTGIGTEAFF
>TRBV15|NA|TRBJ1-2|once
TGTGCCACCAGCAGTGAGCAGGTGATTCGTAACTATGGCTACACCTTC
CATSSEQVIRNYGYTF
>TRBV10-2|NA|TRBJ2-2|few
TGCGCCAGCATTCTGAGCACCGGGGAGCTGTTTTTT
CASILSTGELFF
>TRBV6-5|NA|TRBJ1-5|NA
TGTGCCAGCAGAGCATCCCAGGCTCAGCCCCAGCATTTT
CASRASQAQPQHF
>TRBV6-6|NA|TRBJ2-3|NA
TGTGCCAGCAGTCCATACGGGGATATCACTCCTAGCACAGATACGCAGTATTTT
CASSPYGDITPSTDTQYF
>TRBV27|TRBD2|TRBJ2-1|NA
TGTGCCAGCAGTTTATTAGCGGGGGGGCGGAATGAGCAGTTCTTC
CASSLLAGGRNEQFF
>TRBV7-2|TRBD1|TRBJ1-6|NA
TGTGCCAGCAGTCTTTCGGGACAGAATTCACCCCTCCACTTT
CASSLSGQNSPLHF
>TRBV3-1/TRBV3-2|TRBD2|TRBJ2-1|NA
TGTGCCAGCAGCCAAGGGCGGGGGGAACACAATGAGCAGTTCTTC
CASSQGRGEHNEQFF
>TRBV5-1|TRBD2|TRBJ2-5|NA
TGCGCCAGCAGCCCGAGCGCCTCTAGCGGGGGCCTAAAAGAGACCCAGTACTTC
CASSPSASSGGLKETQYF
>TRBV29-1|NA|TRBJ1-1|NA
TGCAGCGGAGGTAACATTTTAGGGGCGAACACTGAAGCTTTCTTT
CSGGNILGANTEAFF
>TRBV5-6|NA|TRBJ2-7|NA
TGTGCCAGCAGCTTGTTTACGGGAGAGCAGTACTTC
CASSLFTGEQYF
>TRBV6-2/TRBV6-3|TRBD1|TRBJ2-1|NA
TGTGCCAGCAGTAAACCGGGACAGGGGGCGAATGAGCAGTTCTTC
CASSKPGQGANEQFF
>TRBV5-5|TRBD1|TRBJ1-6|NA
TGTGCCAGCAGCTTGGCTTATGGGACAGGGTATTCACCCCTCCACTTT
CASSLAYGTGYSPLHF
>TRBV7-9|TRBD1|TRBJ1-2|NA
TGTGCCAGCAGTCAACAGGGGAACTATGGCTACACCTTC
CASSQQGNYGYTF
>TRBV4-1|NA|TRBJ2-7|NA
TGCGCCAGCAGCCAAGATCTCCAGGGGCTAGAGCAGTACTTC
CASSQDLQGLEQYF
>TRBV27|TRBD1|TRBJ2-5|NA
TGTGCCAGCAGTTCGCAGACAGGGGTTGGGGAGACCCAGTACTTC
CASSSQTGVGETQYF
>TRBV12-5|NA|TRBJ2-1|NA
TGTGCTAGTGGTTTGGTACTGGGCAGTCAGGGCGCCTACAATGAGCAGTTCTTC
CASGLVLGSQGAYNEQFF
>TRBV7-9|NA|TRBJ2-7|NA
TGTGCCAGCAGCTTACGGGGGGCCCCAGAGCAGTACTTC
CASSLRGAPEQYF
>TRBV5-1|TRBD1|TRBJ1-4|NA
TGCGCCAGCAGCCTACCGGGACAGGGATTGGAAAAACTGTTTTTT
CASSLPGQGLEKLFF